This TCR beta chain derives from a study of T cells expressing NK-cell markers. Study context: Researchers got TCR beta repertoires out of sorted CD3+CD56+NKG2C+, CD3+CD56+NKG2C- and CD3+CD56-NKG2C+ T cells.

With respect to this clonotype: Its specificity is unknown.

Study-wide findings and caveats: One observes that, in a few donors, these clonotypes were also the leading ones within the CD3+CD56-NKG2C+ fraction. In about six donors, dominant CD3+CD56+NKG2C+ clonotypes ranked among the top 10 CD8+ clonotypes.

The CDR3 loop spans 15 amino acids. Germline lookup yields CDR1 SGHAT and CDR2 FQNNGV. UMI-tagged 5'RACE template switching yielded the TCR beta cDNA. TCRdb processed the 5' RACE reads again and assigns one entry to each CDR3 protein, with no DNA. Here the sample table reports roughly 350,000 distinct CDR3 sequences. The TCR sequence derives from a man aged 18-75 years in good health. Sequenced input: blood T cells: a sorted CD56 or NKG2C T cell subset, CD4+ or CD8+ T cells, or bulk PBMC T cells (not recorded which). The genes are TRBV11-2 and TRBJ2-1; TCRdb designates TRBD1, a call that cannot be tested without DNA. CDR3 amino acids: CASSFIEGAVDEQFF.